The entry below gives a single T cell receptor beta chain sequence along with its context. Antigen: not known. The sample belongs to a study of T-cell memory formation after mild COVID-19. Broader study findings: Largely, contracting CD4+ clones fell within CM and EM, and contracting CD8+ clones within EMRA. What remained unconfirmed was the SARS-CoV-2 specificity of second-wave clones peaking on day 37. Pre-infection memory carried some responding clones, suggesting that cross-reactive memory joined.

It was 5'RACE with constant-segment primers that produced the TCR alpha and TCR beta cDNA libraries, which carried sample barcodes and UMIs. TCRdb redid the calling of the 5' RACE reads with MiXCR, one entry per CDR3 protein. The table has 250,000 to 350,000 distinct CDR3 sequences, roughly a fifth seen once. Germline V lookup: CDR1 SGHKS, CDR2 YYEKEE (reference sequence). The CDR3 loop spans 12 amino acids. Trimming took off 4 bases at V and 7 bases at J, with 6 bases between the two ends. The V gene is TRBV5-5, the J gene TRBJ1-6; D is undetermined. The sequence was obtained from a man aged 18 to 30 who had mild COVID-19 (a few samples of this study predate the infection). Cell type and time point are not known. Input material: PBMCs or a T cell subset sorted from them (not recorded which). CDR3 sequence reads: CASSGLNSPLHF. CDR3 DNA: TGTGCCAGCAGCGGACTCAATTCACCCCTCCACTTT.